These 9 T cell receptor beta chains share one sample of origin, sequenced in a study of shared clonotypes between healthy human individuals. This table comes from immunoSEQ multiplex PCR, and its TCRdb copy is limited to in-frame clones, with some not included. This table holds 2 million to 2.5 million clones, nearly 97% found once. Sample: naive CD4+ T cells sorted from blood. Documented subset: CD45RA+ positively selected. The source of these receptors is a man between 18 and 29 years old in good health.

This sequence joins TRBV27 and TRBJ2-3; TRBD2 matches 10 bases. Germline-derived CDR1 and CDR2 are MNHEY and SMNVEV (reference sequence). The CDR3 is 16 amino acids. The J segment lost 4 bases and the V segment lost 3 bases, leaving 7 bases of the junction unmatched. CDR3 sequence: CASSFDSGGWADTQYF. The CDR3 nucleotides read TGTGCCAGCAGTTTTGATAGCGGGGGGTGGGCAGATACGCAGTATTTT.

Worth noting for this clone: The sample has other DNA sequences that encode this CDR3 too. J is TRBJ2-5 and V is TRBV5-6; D assignment may be TRBD1 or TRBD2 (6 bases each). The V end lost 0 bases, the J end lost 5 bases, and 11 bases lay between the germline ends. The CDR3 has 14 amino acids. Germline assignment: CDR1 SGHDT and CDR2 YYEEEE. The CDR3 DNA follows: TGTGCCAGCAGCTTGGCGGGGGCTGGGGAGACCCAGTACTTC. Its translation is CASSLAGAGETQYF.

This sequence joins TRBV6-6 and TRBJ2-3, with a tentative D call TRBD2 (5 bases). Trimming took 7 bases from V and 2 from J, leaving 19 bases between them. This CDR3 has 16 amino acids. The germline V gene has CDR1 MNHNY and CDR2 SVGAGI (reference sequence). CDR3 sequence: CASNRPRGPVTDTQYF. The CDR3 region has the DNA TGTGCCAGCAATAGACCCCGGGGTCCCGTCACAGATACGCAGTATTTT.

The rearrangement joins TRBV27 to TRBJ2-7; TRBD1 aligns across 10 bases. Germline V gene sequence: CDR1 MNHEY, CDR2 SMNVEV (reference sequence). V shed 6 bases, J shed 1 base, and the junction held 9 bases outside the gene matches. The CDR3 runs 16 residues. CDR3 amino acids: CASRAGTGERSYEQYF. DNA of the CDR3: TGTGCCAGCAGGGCCGGGACAGGGGAGCGGTCCTACGAGCAGTACTTC.

The rearrangement links TRBV7-8 to TRBJ2-5, with D possibly being TRBD1 (5 bases). The assigned J gene may be wrong: the sequence end matches TRBJ2-7 better. CDR1 and CDR2 from the germline V gene are SGHVS and FQNEAQ. The CDR3 runs 15 residues. The CDR3 loop is CASSLERQGYYEQYF. The DNA of the CDR3 is TGTGCCAGCAGCTTAGAGAGGCAGGGATACTACGAGCAGTACTTC.

The chain recombines TRBV27 with TRBJ1-1; 8 bases match TRBD1. Germline CDR1 MNHEY, CDR2 SMNVEV (reference sequence). The CDR3 loop spans 14 amino acids. V was clipped by 6 bases and J by 5 bases; unmatched bases: 8. In DNA, the CDR3 is TGTGCCAGCAGGGACAGGGCGGCCCCAACTGAAGCTTTCTTT. Translating gives CASRDRAAPTEAFF.

This chain uses TRBV6-5 with TRBJ2-7, with TRBD2 identical over 7 bases. The CDR3 covers 13 residues. Germline V gene data show CDR1 as MNHEY and CDR2 as SVGAGI. Losses at the gene ends were 6 bases for V and 2 bases for J; bases not matched to a gene: 4. The CDR3 nucleotides read TGTGCCAGCAGAACAGGACTAGCCTACGAGCAGTACTTC. Protein: CASRTGLAYEQYF.

The table lists this clone with a count of one. The CDR3 is CASSRLKDTQPQHF. CDR3 bases: TGTGCCAGCAGTCGCCTGAAGGACACTCAGCCCCAGCATTTT. V and J are TRBV6-6 and TRBJ1-5; TRBD1 might be the D (5 bases). This CDR3 region has 14 residues. Germline V gene data show CDR1 as MNHNY and CDR2 as SVGAGI (reference sequence). Trimming cost V 5 bases and J 6 bases, with 14 bases left between them.

The rearrangement uses TRBV5-1 and TRBJ2-5; 8 bases are shared with TRBD1. Per germline, CDR1 SGHRS and CDR2 YFSETQ. This CDR3 contains 15 residues. Losses at the gene ends were 3 bases for V and 1 base for J; bases not matched to a gene: 5. The CDR3 loop is CASSWTGIPQETQYF. CDR3 nucleotide sequence: TGCGCCAGCAGCTGGACAGGGATACCCCAAGAGACCCAGTACTTC.